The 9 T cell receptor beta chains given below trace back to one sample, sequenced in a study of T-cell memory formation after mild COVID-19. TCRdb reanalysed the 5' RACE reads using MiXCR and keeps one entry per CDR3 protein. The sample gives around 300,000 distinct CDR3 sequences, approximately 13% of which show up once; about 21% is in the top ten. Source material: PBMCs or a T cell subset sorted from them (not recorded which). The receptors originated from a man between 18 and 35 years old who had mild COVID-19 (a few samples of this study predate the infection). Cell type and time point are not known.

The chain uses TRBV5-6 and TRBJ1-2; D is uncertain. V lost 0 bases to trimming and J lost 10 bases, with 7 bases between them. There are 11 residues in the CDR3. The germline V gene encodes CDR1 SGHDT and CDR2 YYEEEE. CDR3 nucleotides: TGTGCCAGCAGCTTGGAGGTGGTCTACACCTTC. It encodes CASSLEVVYTF.

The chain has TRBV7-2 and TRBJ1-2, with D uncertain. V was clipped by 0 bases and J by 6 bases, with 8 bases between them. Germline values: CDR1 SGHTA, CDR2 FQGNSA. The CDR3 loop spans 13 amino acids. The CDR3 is CASSLAPRDGYTF. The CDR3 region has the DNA TGTGCCAGCAGCTTAGCGCCGAGGGATGGCTACACCTTC.

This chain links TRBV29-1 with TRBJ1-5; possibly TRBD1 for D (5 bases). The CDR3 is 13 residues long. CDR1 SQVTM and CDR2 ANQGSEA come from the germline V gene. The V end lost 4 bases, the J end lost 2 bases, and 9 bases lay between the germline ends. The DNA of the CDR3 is TGCAGCGTTGGCAGGGCTGGCAATCAGCCCCAGCATTTT. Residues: CSVGRAGNQPQHF. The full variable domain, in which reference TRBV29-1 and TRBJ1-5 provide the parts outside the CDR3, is SAVISQKPSRDICQRGTSLTIQCQVDSQVTMMFWYRQQPGQSLTLIATANQGSEATYESGFVIDKFPISRPNLTFSTLTVSNMSPEDSSIYLCSVGRAGNQPQHFGDGTRLSIL.

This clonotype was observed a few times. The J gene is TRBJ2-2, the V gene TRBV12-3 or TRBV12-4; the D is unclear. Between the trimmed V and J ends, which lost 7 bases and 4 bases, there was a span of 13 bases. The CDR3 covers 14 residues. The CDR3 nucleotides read TGTGCCAGCACCGTTTCTAGAAGCACCGGGGAGCTGTTTTTT. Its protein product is CASTVSRSTGELFF.

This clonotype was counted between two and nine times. The CDR3 loop reads CASSQDPAESNYGYTF. CDR3 in DNA: TGTGCCAGCAGCCAAGATCCGGCAGAATCTAACTATGGCTACACCTTC. The chain links TRBV4-2 to TRBJ1-2; D unclear. V was clipped by 0 bases and J by 0 bases, with 11 bases between them. Germline CDR1 is LGHNA and CDR2 is YNFKEQ. This CDR3 spans 16 amino acids.

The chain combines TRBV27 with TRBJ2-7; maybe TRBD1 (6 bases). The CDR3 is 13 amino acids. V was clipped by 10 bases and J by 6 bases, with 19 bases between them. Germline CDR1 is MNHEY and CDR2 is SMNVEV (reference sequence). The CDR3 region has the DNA TGTGCCACCCCCTCGGTCAGGGGACGCGAGCAGTACGTC. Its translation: CATPSVRGREQYV.

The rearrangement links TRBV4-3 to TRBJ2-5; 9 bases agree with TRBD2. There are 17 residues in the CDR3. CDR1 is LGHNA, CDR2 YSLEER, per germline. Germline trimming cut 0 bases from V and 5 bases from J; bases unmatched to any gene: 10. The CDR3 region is CASSQDGAGGLRETQYF. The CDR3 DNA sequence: TGCGCCAGCAGCCAAGATGGCGCGGGGGGGCTGAGGGAGACCCAGTACTTC.

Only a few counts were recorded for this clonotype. CDR3: CASSPTVGSTGELFF. CDR3 nucleotide sequence: TGTGCCAGCAGCCCAACGGTGGGGAGCACCGGGGAGCTGTTTTTT. This chain links TRBV9 with TRBJ2-2, with D maybe TRBD2 (5 bases). Germline lookup yields CDR1 SGDLS and CDR2 YYNGEE. The CDR3 contains 15 residues. V dropped 4 bases and J dropped 4 bases, with 14 bases sitting between them.

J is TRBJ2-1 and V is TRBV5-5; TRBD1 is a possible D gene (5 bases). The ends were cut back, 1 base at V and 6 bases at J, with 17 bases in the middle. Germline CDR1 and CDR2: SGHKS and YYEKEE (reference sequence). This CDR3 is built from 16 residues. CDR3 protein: CASSLLGQIKVNEQFF. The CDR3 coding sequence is TGTGCCAGCAGCTTGCTGGGGCAGATTAAGGTCAATGAGCAGTTCTTC.